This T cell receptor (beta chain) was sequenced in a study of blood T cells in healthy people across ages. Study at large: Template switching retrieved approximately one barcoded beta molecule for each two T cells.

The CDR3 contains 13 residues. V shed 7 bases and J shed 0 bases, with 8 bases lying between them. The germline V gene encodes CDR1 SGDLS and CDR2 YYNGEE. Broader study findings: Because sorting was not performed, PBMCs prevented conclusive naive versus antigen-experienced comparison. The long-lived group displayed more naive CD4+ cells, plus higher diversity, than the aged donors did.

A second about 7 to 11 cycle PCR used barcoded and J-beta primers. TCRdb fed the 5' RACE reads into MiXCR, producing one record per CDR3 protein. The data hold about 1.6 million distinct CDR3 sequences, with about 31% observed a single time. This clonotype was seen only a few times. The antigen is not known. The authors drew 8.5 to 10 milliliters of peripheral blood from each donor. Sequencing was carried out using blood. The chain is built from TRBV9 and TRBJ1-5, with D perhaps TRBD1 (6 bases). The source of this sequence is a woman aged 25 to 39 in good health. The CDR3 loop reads CASDRTSNQPQHF. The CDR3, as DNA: TGTGCCAGCGACAGGACTAGCAATCAGCCCCAGCATTTT.